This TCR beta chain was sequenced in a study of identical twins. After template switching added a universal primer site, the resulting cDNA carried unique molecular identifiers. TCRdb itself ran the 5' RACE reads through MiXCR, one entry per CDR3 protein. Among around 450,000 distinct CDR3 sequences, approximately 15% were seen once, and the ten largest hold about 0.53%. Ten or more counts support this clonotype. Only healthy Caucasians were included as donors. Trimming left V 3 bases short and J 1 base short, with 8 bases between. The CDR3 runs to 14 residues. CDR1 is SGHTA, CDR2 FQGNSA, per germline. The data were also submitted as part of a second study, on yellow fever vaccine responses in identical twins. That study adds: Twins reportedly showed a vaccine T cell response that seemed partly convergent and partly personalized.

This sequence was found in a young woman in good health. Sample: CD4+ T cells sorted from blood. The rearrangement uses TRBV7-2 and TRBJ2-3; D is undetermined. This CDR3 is CASSLDVRTDTQYF. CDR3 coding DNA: TGTGCCAGCAGCTTGGACGTACGCACAGATACGCAGTATTTT.